This is a list of T cell receptor beta chains from one sample in a study of blood T cell repertoires in COVID-19. Sequencing was performed with immunoSEQ multiplex PCR; in TCRdb, only in-frame clones are kept and a portion is missing. The sample comprises hundreds of thousands of clones, around 90% of which are singletons, and about 9.8% rests with the top ten. The specimen was peripheral blood. The receptors here all came from a man in his late teens or twenties with active or convalescent COVID-19. The CDR3 runs from the conserved cysteine through the conserved F or W. D genes are given only for firm matches. Size is omitted from some rows. Given values are once, few, many or a class for expanded clones.

v_gene	len	j_gene	d_gene	abundance	CDR3aa	CDR3nt
TRBV7-2	16	TRBJ2-3	-	-	CASSLVGRKAGDTQYF	TGTGCCAGCAGCTTAGTAGGCAGGAAGGCTGGAGATACGCAGTATTTT
TRBV5-1	15	TRBJ1-6	TRBD1	few	CASSLKGQGGSPLHF	TGCGCCAGCAGCTTGAAAGGACAGGGAGGATCACCCCTCCACTTT
TRBV6-5	16	TRBJ1-2	TRBD1	-	CASSYTTGTGAYGYTF	TGTGCCAGCAGTTACACTACCGGGACAGGAGCCTATGGCTACACCTTC
TRBV6-5	15	TRBJ1-5	TRBD1	-	CASSRQGPQNQPQHF	TGTGCCAGCAGCCGACAGGGGCCGCAAAATCAGCCCCAGCATTTT
TRBV11-2	14	TRBJ2-7	-	-	CASSLRRDSYEQYF	TGTGCCAGCAGCTTAAGACGGGACTCCTACGAGCAGTACTTC
TRBV29-1	12	TRBJ1-2	-	-	CSVDTGGSGYTF	TGCAGCGTTGATACGGGGGGTAGTGGCTACACCTTC
TRBV19	15	TRBJ1-4	TRBD1	once	CASRLGDRTNEKLFF	TGTGCCAGTAGGCTGGGGGACAGGACGAATGAAAAACTGTTTTTT
TRBV12-3/TRBV12-4	13	TRBJ2-7	-	-	CASSLMAGNEQYF	TGTGCCAGCAGTTTAATGGCAGGGAACGAGCAGTACTTC
TRBV5-1	17	TRBJ1-2	-	-	CASSLTGTSSFRDGYTF	TGCGCCAGCAGCTTGACCGGGACATCGTCGTTTCGGGATGGCTACACCTTC
TRBV11-2	15	TRBJ2-1	-	-	CASSSGPGSYNEQFF	TGTGCCAGCAGCTCAGGGCCCGGGTCCTACAATGAGCAGTTCTTC
TRBV5-8	14	TRBJ1-1	-	-	CASSPPQGYTEAFF	TGTGCCAGCAGCCCACCCCAGGGTTATACTGAAGCTTTCTTT
TRBV20-1	13	TRBJ1-4	-	once	CSASSGYNEKLFF	TGCAGTGCTAGTTCGGGGTACAATGAAAAACTGTTTTTT
TRBV11-1	12	TRBJ2-5	-	-	CASSAGGETQYF	TGTGCCAGCAGCGCAGGGGGGGAGACCCAGTACTTC
TRBV18	16	TRBJ1-1	-	-	CASSPLSRRMNTEAFF	TGTGCCAGCTCACCACTCAGCCGGAGGATGAACACTGAAGCTTTCTTT
TRBV27	15	TRBJ1-1	-	-	CASSREGHTNTEAFF	TGTGCCAGCAGTCGCGAGGGACACACAAACACTGAAGCTTTCTTT
TRBV15	16	TRBJ1-1	-	-	CATSSTGYRANTEAFF	TGTGCCACCAGCAGTACAGGGTATAGGGCGAACACTGAAGCTTTCTTT
TRBV29-1	10	TRBJ1-1	-	-	CSAWNTEAFF	TGCAGCGCCTGGAACACTGAAGCTTTCTTT
TRBV18	15	TRBJ1-2	TRBD1	-	CASSPPKGQGHGYTF	TGTGCCAGCTCACCACCGAAAGGACAGGGGCATGGCTACACCTTC
TRBV28	14	TRBJ1-2	TRBD1	-	CASSITGGTYGYTF	TGTGCCAGCAGCATCACAGGGGGCACCTATGGCTACACCTTC
TRBV25-1	11	TRBJ1-2	-	-	CASSADYGYTF	TGTGCCAGCAGTGCCGACTATGGCTACACCTTC
TRBV18	14	TRBJ2-7	TRBD1	-	CASSPTGQTYEQYF	TGTGCCAGCTCACCAACGGGACAGACCTACGAGCAGTACTTC
TRBV5-1	15	TRBJ1-4	-	-	CASSLVQATNEKLFF	TGCGCCAGCAGCTTGGTGCAGGCAACTAATGAAAAACTGTTTTTT
TRBV10-2	15	TRBJ1-2	TRBD1	-	CASSKTQGTNYGYTF	TGCGCCAGCAGCAAGACACAGGGGACTAACTATGGCTACACCTTC
TRBV19	15	TRBJ1-5	TRBD1	once	CASRRTGQSNQPQHF	TGTGCCAGTAGACGGACAGGACAGAGCAATCAGCCCCAGCATTTT
TRBV7-6	18	TRBJ1-1	TRBD1	-	CASSLEYGGTGLNTEAFF	TGTGCCAGCAGCTTAGAATATGGTGGGACAGGTTTGAACACTGAAGCTTTCTTT
TRBV9	13	TRBJ2-5	-	-	CASGGASEETQYF	TGTGCCAGCGGGGGGGCTAGCGAAGAGACCCAGTACTTC
TRBV1	13	TRBJ2-7	-	-	CTSASGGPHEQYF	TGCACCAGCGCCAGCGGGGGACCCCACGAGCAGTACTTC
TRBV6-4	15	TRBJ1-2	-	-	CASSDSPGVGYGYTF	TGTGCCAGCAGTGACTCCCCGGGTGTAGGCTATGGCTACACCTTC
TRBV18	14	TRBJ2-3	-	-	CASSPAANTDTQYF	TGTGCCAGCTCACCAGCCGCGAACACAGATACGCAGTATTTT
TRBV28	16	TRBJ1-5	-	-	CASSWANLNSNQPQHF	TGTGCCAGCAGTTGGGCTAATCTGAATAGCAATCAGCCCCAGCATTTT
TRBV10-3	15	TRBJ1-3	TRBD1	few	CAISRGQGRGNTIYF	TGTGCCATCAGCAGAGGACAGGGTAGAGGAAACACCATATATTTT
TRBV19	14	TRBJ1-2	-	-	CASSHEDKVRGYTF	TGTGCCAGTAGTCACGAAGACAAAGTCAGGGGCTACACCTTC
TRBV9	15	TRBJ2-2	-	once	CASSVDLGSTGELFF	TGTGCCAGCAGCGTAGACCTGGGCTCCACCGGGGAGCTGTTTTTT
TRBV11-3	15	TRBJ2-1	TRBD1	-	CASSAEGQPYNEQFF	TGTGCCAGCAGCGCTGAGGGACAGCCCTACAATGAGCAGTTCTTC
TRBV7-8	13	TRBJ2-5	-	-	CASSANLEETQYF	TGTGCCAGCAGCGCGAACCTAGAAGAGACCCAGTACTTC
TRBV25-1	14	TRBJ2-7	TRBD1	-	CASSDGRGRYEQYF	TGTGCCAGCAGTGATGGCAGGGGGCGCTACGAGCAGTACTTC
TRBV18	13	TRBJ1-6	-	-	CASSRPANSPLHF	TGTGCCAGCTCGAGGCCGGCCAATTCACCCCTCCACTTT
TRBV19	14	TRBJ1-5	-	-	CASSIDGPYQPQHF	TGTGCCAGTAGTATAGATGGCCCCTATCAGCCCCAGCATTTT
TRBV27	12	TRBJ1-1	TRBD1	-	CASRDRVTEAFF	TGTGCCAGCCGGGACAGGGTCACTGAAGCTTTCTTT
TRBV7-9	15	TRBJ1-3	-	few	CASSLYSQAGNTIYF	TGTGCCAGCAGCTTATACTCCCAGGCTGGAAACACCATATATTTT